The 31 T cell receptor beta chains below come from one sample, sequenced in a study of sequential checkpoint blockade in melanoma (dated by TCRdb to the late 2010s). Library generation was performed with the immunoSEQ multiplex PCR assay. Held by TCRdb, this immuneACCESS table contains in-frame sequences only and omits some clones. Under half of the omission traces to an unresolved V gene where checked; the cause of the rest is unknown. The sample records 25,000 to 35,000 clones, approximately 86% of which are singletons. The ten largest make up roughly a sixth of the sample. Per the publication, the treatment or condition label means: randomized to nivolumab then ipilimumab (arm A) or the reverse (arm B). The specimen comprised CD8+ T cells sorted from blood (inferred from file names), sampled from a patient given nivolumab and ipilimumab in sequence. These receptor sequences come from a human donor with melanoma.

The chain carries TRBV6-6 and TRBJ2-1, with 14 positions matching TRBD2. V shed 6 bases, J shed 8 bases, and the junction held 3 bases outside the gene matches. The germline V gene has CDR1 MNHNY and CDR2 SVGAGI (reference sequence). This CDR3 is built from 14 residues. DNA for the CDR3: TGTGCCAGCAGCGGACTAGCGGGAGGTGATGAGCAGTTCTTC. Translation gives CASSGLAGGDEQFF.

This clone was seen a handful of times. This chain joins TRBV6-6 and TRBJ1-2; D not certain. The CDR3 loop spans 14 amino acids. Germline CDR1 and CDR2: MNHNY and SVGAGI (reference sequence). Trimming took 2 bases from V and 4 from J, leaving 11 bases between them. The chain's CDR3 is CASSYAPVSYGYTF. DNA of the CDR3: TGTGCCAGCAGTTACGCTCCGGTCTCCTATGGCTACACCTTC.

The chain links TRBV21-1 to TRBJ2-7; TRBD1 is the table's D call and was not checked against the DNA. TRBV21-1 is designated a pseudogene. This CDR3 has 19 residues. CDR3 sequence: CASSLCGQDRPTFLPKQYF. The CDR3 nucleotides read TGTGCCAGCAGCTTATGTGGACAGGACCGACCTACTTTCCTACCTAAGCAGTACTTC.

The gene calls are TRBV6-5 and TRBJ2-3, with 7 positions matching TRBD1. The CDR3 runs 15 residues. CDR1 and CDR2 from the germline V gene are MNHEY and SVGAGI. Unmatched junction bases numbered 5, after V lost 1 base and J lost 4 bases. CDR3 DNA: TGTGCCAGCAGTTACTTAACAGGGGAACCAGATACGCAGTATTTT. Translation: CASSYLTGEPDTQYF.

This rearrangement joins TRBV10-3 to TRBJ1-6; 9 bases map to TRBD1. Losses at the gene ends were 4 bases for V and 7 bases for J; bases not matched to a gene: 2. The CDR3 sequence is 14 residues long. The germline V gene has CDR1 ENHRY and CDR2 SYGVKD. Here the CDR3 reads CAISAGTGNSPLHF. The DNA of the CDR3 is TGTGCCATCAGTGCCGGGACAGGGAATTCACCCCTCCACTTT.

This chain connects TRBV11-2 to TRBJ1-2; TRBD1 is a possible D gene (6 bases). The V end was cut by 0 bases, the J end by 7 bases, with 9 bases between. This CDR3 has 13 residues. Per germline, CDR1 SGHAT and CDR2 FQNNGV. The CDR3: CASSLDWTAGYTF. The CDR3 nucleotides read TGTGCCAGCAGCTTAGATTGGACAGCTGGCTACACCTTC. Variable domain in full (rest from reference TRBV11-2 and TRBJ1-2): EAGVAQSPRYKIIEKRQSVAFWCNPISGHATLYWYQQILGQGPKLLIQFQNNGVVDDSQLPKDRFSAERLKGVDSTLKIQPAKLEDSAVYLCASSLDWTAGYTFGSGTRLTVV.

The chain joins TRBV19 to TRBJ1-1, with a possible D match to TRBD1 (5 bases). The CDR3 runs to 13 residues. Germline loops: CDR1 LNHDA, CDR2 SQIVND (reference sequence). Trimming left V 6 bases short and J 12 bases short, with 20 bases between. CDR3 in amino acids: CASSLVLRGLPFF. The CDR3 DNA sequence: TGTGCCAGTAGCCTTGTCCTAAGGGGACTTCCTTTCTTT.

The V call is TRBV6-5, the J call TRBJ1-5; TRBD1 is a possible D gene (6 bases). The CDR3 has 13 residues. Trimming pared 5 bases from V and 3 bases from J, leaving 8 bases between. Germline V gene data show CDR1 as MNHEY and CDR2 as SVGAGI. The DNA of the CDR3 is TGTGCCAGCAGTCGACAGGACAATCAGCCCCAGCATTTT. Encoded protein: CASSRQDNQPQHF.

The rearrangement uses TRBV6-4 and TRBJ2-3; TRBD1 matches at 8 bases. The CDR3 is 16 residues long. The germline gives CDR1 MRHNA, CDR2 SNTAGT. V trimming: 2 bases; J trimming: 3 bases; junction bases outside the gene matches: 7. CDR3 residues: CASSDGPGQETDTQYF. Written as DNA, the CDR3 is TGTGCCAGCAGTGACGGCCCGGGACAGGAGACAGATACGCAGTATTTT.

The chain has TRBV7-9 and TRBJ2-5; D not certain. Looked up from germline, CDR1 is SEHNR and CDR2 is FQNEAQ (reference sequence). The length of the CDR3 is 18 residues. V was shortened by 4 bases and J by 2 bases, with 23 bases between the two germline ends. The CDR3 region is CASSSSPRVVVGQETQYF. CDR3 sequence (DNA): TGTGCCAGCAGCTCTAGTCCCCGCGTGGTAGTGGGTCAAGAGACCCAGTACTTC.

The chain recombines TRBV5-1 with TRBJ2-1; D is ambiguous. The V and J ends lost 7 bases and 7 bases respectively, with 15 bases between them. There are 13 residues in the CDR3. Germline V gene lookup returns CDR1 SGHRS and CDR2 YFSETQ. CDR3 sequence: CASCCEVRNEQFF. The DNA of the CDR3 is TGCGCCAGCTGTTGTGAAGTCCGGAATGAGCAGTTCTTC.

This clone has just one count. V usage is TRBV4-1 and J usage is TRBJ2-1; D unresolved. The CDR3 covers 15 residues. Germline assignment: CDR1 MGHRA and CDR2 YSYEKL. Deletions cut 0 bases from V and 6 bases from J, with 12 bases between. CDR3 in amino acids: CASSQDRGPLNEQFF. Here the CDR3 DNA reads TGCGCCAGCAGCCAAGACCGCGGTCCCCTCAATGAGCAGTTCTTC.

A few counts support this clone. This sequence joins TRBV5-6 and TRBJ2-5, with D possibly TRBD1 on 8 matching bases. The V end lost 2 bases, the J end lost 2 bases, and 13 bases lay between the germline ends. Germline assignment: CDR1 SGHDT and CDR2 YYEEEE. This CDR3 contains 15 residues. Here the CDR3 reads CASSLQGGFQETQYF. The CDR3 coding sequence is TGTGCCAGCAGCTTACAGGGGGGGTTTCAAGAGACCCAGTACTTC.

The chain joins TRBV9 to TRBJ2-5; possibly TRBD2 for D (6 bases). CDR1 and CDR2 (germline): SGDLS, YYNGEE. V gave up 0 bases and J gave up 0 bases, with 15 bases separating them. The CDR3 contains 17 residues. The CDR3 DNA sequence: TGTGCCAGCAGCGTAGGGACTACCTCTTGGTACCAAGAGACCCAGTACTTC. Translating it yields CASSVGTTSWYQETQYF.

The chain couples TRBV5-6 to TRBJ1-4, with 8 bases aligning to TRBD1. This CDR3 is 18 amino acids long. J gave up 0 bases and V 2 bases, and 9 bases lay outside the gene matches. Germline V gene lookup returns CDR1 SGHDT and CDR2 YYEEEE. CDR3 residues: CASSFTGGSSATNEKLFF. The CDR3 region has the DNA TGTGCCAGCAGCTTTACAGGGGGTTCTTCGGCAACTAATGAAAAACTGTTTTTT.

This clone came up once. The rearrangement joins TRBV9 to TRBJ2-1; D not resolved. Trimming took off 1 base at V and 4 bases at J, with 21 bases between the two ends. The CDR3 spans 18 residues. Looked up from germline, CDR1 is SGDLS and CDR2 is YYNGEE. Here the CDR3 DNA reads TGTGCCAGCAGCGTATTTTCCATAAGTCTTGTAGATTACAATGAGCAGTTCTTC. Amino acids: CASSVFSISLVDYNEQFF. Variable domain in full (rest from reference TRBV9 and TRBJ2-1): DSGVTQTPKHLITATGQRVTLRCSPRSGDLSVYWYQQSLDQGLQFLIQYYNGEERAKGNILERFSAQQFPDLHSELNLSSLELGDSALYFCASSVFSISLVDYNEQFFGPGTRLTVL.

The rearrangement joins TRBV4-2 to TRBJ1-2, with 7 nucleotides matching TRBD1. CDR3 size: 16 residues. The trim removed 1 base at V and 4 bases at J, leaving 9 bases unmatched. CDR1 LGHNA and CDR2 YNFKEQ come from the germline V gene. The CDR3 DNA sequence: TGTGCCAGCAGCCAAGGAGACAGGGTCCAGAGCTATGGCTACACCTTC. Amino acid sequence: CASSQGDRVQSYGYTF.

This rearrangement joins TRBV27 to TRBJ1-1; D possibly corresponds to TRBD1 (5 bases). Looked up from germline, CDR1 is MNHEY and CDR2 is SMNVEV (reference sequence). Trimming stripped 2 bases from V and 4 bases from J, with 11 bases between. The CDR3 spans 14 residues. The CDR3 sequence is CASSLIPGPTEAFF. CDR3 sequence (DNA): TGTGCCAGCAGTTTAATTCCAGGGCCCACTGAAGCTTTCTTT.

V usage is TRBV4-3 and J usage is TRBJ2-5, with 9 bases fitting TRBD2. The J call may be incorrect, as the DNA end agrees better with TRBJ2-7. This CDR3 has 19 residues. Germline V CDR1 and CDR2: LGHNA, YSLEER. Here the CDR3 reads CASSHLGASGNLASYEQYF. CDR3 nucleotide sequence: TGCGCCAGCAGCCACCTTGGGGCTAGCGGGAATCTGGCTTCCTACGAGCAGTACTTC.

This CDR3 is CASSQDRAGGQDTQYF. CDR3 nucleotides: TGCGCCAGCAGCCAGGACCGCGCGGGGGGGCAAGATACGCAGTATTTT. This chain links TRBV4-3 with TRBJ2-3; 9 bases are a match to TRBD2. V trimming: 3 bases; J trimming: 5 bases; junction bases outside the gene matches: 9. Germline CDR1 and CDR2: LGHNA and YSLEER. CDR3 size: 16 residues.

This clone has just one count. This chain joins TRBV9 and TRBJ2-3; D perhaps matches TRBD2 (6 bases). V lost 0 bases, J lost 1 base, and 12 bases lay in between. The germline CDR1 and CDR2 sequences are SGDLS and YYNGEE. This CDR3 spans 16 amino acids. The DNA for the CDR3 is TGTGCCAGCAGCGTAGTGGGGGGAGAGCGCACAGATACGCAGTATTTT. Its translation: CASSVVGGERTDTQYF.

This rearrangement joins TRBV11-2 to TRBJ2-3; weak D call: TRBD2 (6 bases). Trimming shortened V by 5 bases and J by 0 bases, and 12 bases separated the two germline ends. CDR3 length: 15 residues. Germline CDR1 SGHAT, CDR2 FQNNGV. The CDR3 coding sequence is TGTGCCAGCAGCCCAAGCGGGTCTAGCACAGATACGCAGTATTTT. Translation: CASSPSGSSTDTQYF.

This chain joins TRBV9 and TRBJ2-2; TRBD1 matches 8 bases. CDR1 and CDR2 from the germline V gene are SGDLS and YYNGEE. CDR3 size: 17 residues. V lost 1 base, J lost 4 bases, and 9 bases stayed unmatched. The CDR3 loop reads CASSVPRTGSGTGELFF. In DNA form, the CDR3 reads TGTGCCAGCAGCGTACCCAGGACAGGGTCTGGCACCGGGGAGCTGTTTTTT.

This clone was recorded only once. CDR3 in amino acids: CASSLASGSSYNEQFF. The CDR3, as DNA: TGTGCCAGCAGCTTGGCTAGCGGGTCCTCCTACAATGAGCAGTTCTTC. The chain recombines TRBV7-9 with TRBJ2-1; 8 bases agree with TRBD2. V trimming: 3 bases; J trimming: 0 bases; junction bases outside the gene matches: 4. Germline V gene lookup returns CDR1 SEHNR and CDR2 FQNEAQ (reference sequence). This CDR3 comprises 16 residues.

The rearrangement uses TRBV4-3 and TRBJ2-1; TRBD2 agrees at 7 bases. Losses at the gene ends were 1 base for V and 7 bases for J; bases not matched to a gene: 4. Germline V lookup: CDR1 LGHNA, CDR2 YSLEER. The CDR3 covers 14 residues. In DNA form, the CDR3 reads TGCGCCAGCAGCCAAGTACTAGCGTATAATGAGCAGTTCTTC. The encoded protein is CASSQVLAYNEQFF.

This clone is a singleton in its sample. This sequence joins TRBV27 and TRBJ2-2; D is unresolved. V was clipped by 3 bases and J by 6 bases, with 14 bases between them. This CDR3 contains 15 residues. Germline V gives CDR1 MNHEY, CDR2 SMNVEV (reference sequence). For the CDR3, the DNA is TGTGCCAGCAGTTTTGGCGGTCTAGACCCCGGGGAGCTGTTTTTT. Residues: CASSFGGLDPGELFF.

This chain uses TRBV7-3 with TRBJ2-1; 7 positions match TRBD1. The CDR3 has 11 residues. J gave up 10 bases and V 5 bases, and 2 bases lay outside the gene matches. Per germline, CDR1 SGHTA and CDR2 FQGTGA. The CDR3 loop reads CASSDRVEQFF. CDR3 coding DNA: TGTGCCAGCAGCGACAGGGTAGAGCAGTTCTTC. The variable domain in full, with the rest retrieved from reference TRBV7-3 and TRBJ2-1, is GAGVSQTPSNKVTEKGKYVELRCDPISGHTALYWYRQSLGQGPEFLIYFQGTGAADDSGLPNDRFFAVRPEGSVSTLKIQRTERGDSAVYLCASSDRVEQFFGPGTRLTVL.

The CDR3 nucleotides read TGTGCCAGCAGCTGGGGGGACGGCTACACCTTC. Amino acids: CASSWGDGYTF. The J gene is TRBJ1-2, the V gene TRBV5-4; a weak D match, TRBD1 (5 bases). Germline V lookup: CDR1 SGHNT, CDR2 YYREEE (reference sequence). The CDR3 loop spans 11 amino acids. V gave up 3 bases and J gave up 8 bases, with 8 bases separating them.

The CDR3 DNA reads TGTGCCACCAGTACCGGAGGACAGGGGCCCTACGAGCAGTACTTC. It encodes CATSTGGQGPYEQYF. The chain is built from TRBV15 and TRBJ2-5; 9 bases are a match to TRBD1. The J call may be wrong; the DNA end is better matched by TRBJ2-7. Germline CDR1 is LNHNV and CDR2 is YYDKDF (reference sequence). The CDR3 is made up of 15 amino acids.

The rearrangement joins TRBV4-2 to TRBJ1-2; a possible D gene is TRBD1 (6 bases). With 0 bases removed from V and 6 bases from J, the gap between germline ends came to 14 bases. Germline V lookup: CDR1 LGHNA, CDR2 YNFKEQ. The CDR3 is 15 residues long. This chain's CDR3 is CASSQDRTGLDGYTF. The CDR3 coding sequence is TGTGCCAGCAGCCAAGATCGCACAGGGTTGGATGGCTACACCTTC.

The CDR3 DNA follows: TGTGCCAGCAGCTCGGACAGCCAGGGTAACACTGAAGCTTTCTTT. Translating gives CASSSDSQGNTEAFF. This chain uses TRBV28 with TRBJ1-1, with D tentatively TRBD1 (6 bases). Germline CDR1 reads MDHEN; CDR2 reads SYDVKM. Trimming stripped 6 bases from V and 2 bases from J, with 16 bases between. This CDR3 has 15 residues.